Presented here are 32 T cell receptor beta chains from one specimen sequenced in a study of T cells in Graves' hyperthyroidism and ophthalmopathy. Authors of the study amplified TCR beta CDR3 regions from RNA transcripts. A first-round RT-PCR of the TCR CDR3 used the HTBI primer set. TCRdb itself ran the multiplex PCR reads through MiXCR, one entry per CDR3 protein. This repertoire shows 350,000 to 500,000 distinct CDR3 sequences, around 15% found once; its top ten account for more than 4.5%. Input material: blood. The receptors were gathered from a woman aged 18-29 years with Graves' hyperthyroidism.

The chain employs TRBV28 and TRBJ1-6; no reliable D call. This CDR3 is built from 15 residues. CDR1 is MDHEN and CDR2 is SYDVKM in the germline V gene. V lost 6 bases and J lost 8, with 17 bases in between. CDR3 protein: CASSSVKGRYSPLHF. Written as DNA, the CDR3 is TGTGCCAGCAGCTCAGTGAAAGGCCGGTATTCACCCCTCCACTTT.

The chain links TRBV6-1 to TRBJ2-1; D is possibly TRBD2 (5 bases). The CDR3 is 17 residues long. The V gene's germline CDR1 is MNHNS and CDR2 SASEGT. V was cut by 6 bases and J by 3 bases, with 21 bases left in between. The CDR3 DNA sequence: TGTGCCAGCAGGTCTATCCAGCGGACCCATTTCTACAATGAGCAGTTCTTC. Its translation: CASRSIQRTHFYNEQFF.

J is TRBJ1-2 and V is TRBV12-5; no clear D gene. Trimming pared 7 bases from V and 5 bases from J, leaving 14 bases between. The CDR3 loop spans 13 amino acids. Germline V gene lookup returns CDR1 LGHNT and CDR2 FRNRAP. The CDR3 loop reads CASATTGFYGYTF. The CDR3 coding sequence is TGTGCTAGTGCTACTACGGGGTTTTATGGCTACACCTTC.

This clonotype was observed many times. This chain links TRBV27 with TRBJ2-1; 10 bases fit TRBD2. Germline loops: CDR1 MNHEY, CDR2 SMNVEV (reference sequence). Unmatched junction bases numbered 10, after V lost 7 bases and J lost 4 bases. The CDR3 contains 16 residues. The CDR3 DNA follows: TGTGCCAGCAACCCAGGGGCACTAGCGGGATACAATGAGCAGTTCTTC. This gives the protein CASNPGALAGYNEQFF.

In its sample, this clonotype was seen many times. The chain is built from TRBV9 and TRBJ2-7; TRBD2 matches at 8 bases. The CDR3 totals 14 residues. With V trimmed by 0 bases and J by 5 bases, 4 bases remained unmatched. The germline V gene has CDR1 SGDLS and CDR2 YYNGEE. The CDR3 loop is CASSVERERHEQYF. For the CDR3, the DNA is TGTGCCAGCAGCGTAGAGCGGGAGAGGCACGAGCAGTACTTC.

This clonotype occurred a few times. The chain combines TRBV15 with TRBJ1-1; D is uncertain. The CDR3 is 14 amino acids. From germline, CDR1 is LNHNV and CDR2 YYDKDF (reference sequence). Trimming cost V 3 bases and J 1 base, with 9 bases left between them. The CDR3 spells CATSRGTQNTEAFF. The DNA for the CDR3 is TGTGCCACCAGCAGGGGCACTCAGAACACTGAAGCTTTCTTT.

V usage is TRBV20-1 and J usage is TRBJ2-6; possible D gene TRBD1, 6 bases. The V gene lost 5 bases and the J gene lost 3 bases, with 17 bases spanning the gap. Germline CDR1 is DFQATT and CDR2 is SNEGSKA (reference sequence). This CDR3 comprises 16 residues. The CDR3 nucleotides read TGCAGTGCTGGGGGCCAGGGTGGGGATGGGGCCAACGTCCTGACTTTC. Amino acids: CSAGGQGGDGANVLTF.

The chain employs TRBV30 and TRBJ1-6; D gene unclear. With 3 bases removed from V and 7 bases from J, the gap between germline ends came to 13 bases. This CDR3 is built from 14 residues. Germline V gene sequence: CDR1 GTSNPN, CDR2 SVGIG (reference sequence). The CDR3 DNA sequence: TGTGCCTGGAGCCACACAGTAGGGAATTCACCCCTCCACTTT. Amino acid sequence: CAWSHTVGNSPLHF.

In this sample, this clonotype turned up many times. This chain joins TRBV10-3 and TRBJ2-7; D is ambiguous. This CDR3 is built from 12 residues. Germline CDR1 is ENHRY and CDR2 is SYGVKD. Trimming left V 3 bases short and J 2 bases short, with 5 bases between. The CDR3 coding sequence is TGTGCCATCAGTGACCCGACCTACGAGCAGTACTTC. Translation gives CAISDPTYEQYF.

This CDR3 is CASSVRDRGRFNTEAFF. In DNA form, the CDR3 reads TGTGCCAGCAGCGTCCGGGACAGGGGGCGGTTTAACACTGAAGCTTTCTTT. The chain couples TRBV7-2 to TRBJ1-1; 12 bases fit TRBD1. The germline V gene encodes CDR1 SGHTA and CDR2 FQGNSA. The trim removed 5 bases at V and 2 bases at J, leaving 9 bases unmatched. The CDR3 contains 17 residues.

This clonotype showed up just a few times. V is TRBV9 and J is TRBJ2-3, with TRBD1 identical over 7 bases. V lost 1 base to trimming and J lost 1 base; unmatched junction nucleotides: 6. The CDR3 is 16 amino acids. Germline V CDR1 and CDR2: SGDLS, YYNGEE. CDR3 loop: CASSVLGDSRTDTQYF. The CDR3 coding sequence is TGTGCCAGCAGCGTATTAGGGGACAGTCGCACAGATACGCAGTATTTT.

This clonotype showed up just a few times. The chain couples TRBV3-1 to TRBJ1-3; D is undetermined. Per the germline V gene, CDR1 is LGHDT and CDR2 is YNNKEL (reference sequence). Trimming pared 1 base from V and 1 base from J, leaving 11 bases between. There are 16 residues in the CDR3. CDR3 DNA: TGTGCCAGCAGCCAAGTGACGCGCAGATCTGGAAACACCATATATTTT. Residues: CASSQVTRRSGNTIYF.

This clonotype was observed at least ten times. This chain joins TRBV28 and TRBJ2-5, with 11 nucleotides matching TRBD1. The CDR3 spans 18 residues. Germline CDR1 and CDR2: MDHEN and SYDVKM. Unmatched junction bases numbered 12, after V lost 3 bases and J lost 3 bases. The chain's CDR3 is CASSFPKAGTGGKETQYF. CDR3 coding DNA: TGTGCCAGCAGTTTCCCCAAGGCCGGGACAGGGGGAAAAGAGACCCAGTACTTC.

This clonotype was seen repeatedly, ten times or more. The chain couples TRBV6-2 or TRBV6-3 to TRBJ2-5; D possibly corresponds to TRBD1 (5 bases). Trimming removed 4 bases from V and 5 bases from J, with 8 bases in between. Germline V gene lookup returns CDR1 MNHEY and CDR2 SVGEGT. The CDR3 runs to 12 residues. Here the CDR3 reads CASSWAGETQYF. CDR3 in DNA: TGTGCCAGCAGTTGGGCAGGGGAGACCCAGTACTTC.

This clonotype appeared many times. The V and J genes are TRBV12-3 or TRBV12-4 and TRBJ2-1; 11 bases are shared with TRBD2. The CDR3 is 14 residues long. Trimming cost V 5 bases and J 8 bases; bases outside gene matches: 5. CDR3 nucleotide sequence: TGTGCCAGCAGTGTAATTAGCGGGAGGGATGAGCAGTTCTTC. Translated, it gives CASSVISGRDEQFF.

This clonotype was detected only a few times. This chain joins TRBV7-9 and TRBJ2-5, with D perhaps matching TRBD1 or TRBD2 (7 bases each). Per germline, CDR1 SEHNR and CDR2 FQNEAQ (reference sequence). V was pared by 7 bases and J by 5 bases, with 23 bases between. CDR3 length: 16 residues. The DNA for the CDR3 is TGTGCCAGCACCAGGGGGTCGGCGGGAGTTGAGGAGACCCAGTACTTC. Its protein is CASTRGSAGVEETQYF.

At least ten counts were recorded for this clonotype. The J gene is TRBJ2-7, the V gene TRBV20-1; possible D gene TRBD2, 6 bases. The CDR3 length is 13 residues. Looked up from germline, CDR1 is DFQATT and CDR2 is SNEGSKA (reference sequence). V was trimmed by 6 bases and J by 2 bases, leaving 14 bases between them. The CDR3 DNA sequence: TGCAGTGCCACTCACCGGGAGCCCTACGAGCAGTACTTC. It yields the protein CSATHREPYEQYF.

The chain carries TRBV27 and TRBJ2-6, with D possibly called TRBD1 or TRBD2 (6 bases each). From germline, CDR1 is MNHEY and CDR2 SMNVEV (reference sequence). This CDR3 spans 15 amino acids. The V gene lost 4 bases and the J gene lost 4 bases, with 11 bases spanning the gap. The CDR3 loop reads CASSSRGTGANVLTF. In DNA form, the CDR3 reads TGTGCCAGCAGTTCCCGGGGGACAGGGGCCAACGTCCTGACTTTC.

This clonotype was recorded many times. As DNA, the CDR3 is TGCAGTGCTAGAACCCGACAGACCTCTGGGGCGTACTTC. It is translated as CSARTRQTSGAYF. The chain couples TRBV20-1 to TRBJ2-5; tentative D call: TRBD1 (5 bases). V lost 2 bases, J lost 13 bases, and 20 bases lay in between. Germline assignment: CDR1 DFQATT and CDR2 SNEGSKA (reference sequence). This CDR3 has 13 residues.

This clonotype was observed many times. The CDR3 sequence is CSITGLAGTGELFF. The CDR3 nucleotides are TGCAGCATAACGGGACTAGCGGGCACCGGGGAGCTGTTTTTT. This chain links TRBV29-1 with TRBJ2-2; 12 nucleotides align to TRBD2. Germline CDR1 reads SQVTM; CDR2 reads ANQGSEA. The CDR3 totals 14 residues. The trim removed 8 bases at V and 4 bases at J, leaving 5 bases unmatched.

This clonotype was seen repeatedly, ten times or more. The chain is built from TRBV7-2 and TRBJ2-1, with TRBD2 matching 9 bases. The V gene end was trimmed by 2 bases and the J gene end by 7 bases; junction bases not matched to a gene: 6. The CDR3 runs to 15 residues. CDR1 and CDR2 from the germline V gene are SGHTA and FQGNSA. CDR3 amino acids: CASSLRAGGANEQFF. For the CDR3, the DNA is TGTGCCAGCAGCTTACGAGCGGGAGGAGCGAATGAGCAGTTCTTC.

The chain carries TRBV2 and TRBJ2-2, with D tentatively TRBD1 (5 bases). This CDR3 is built from 12 residues. Trimming left V 5 bases short and J 8 bases short, with 9 bases between. Germline V gene data show CDR1 as SNHLY and CDR2 as FYNNEI. The CDR3 region has the DNA TGTGCCAGCAGTAGGGGTGAGGGGGAGCTGTTTTTT. Residues: CASSRGEGELFF.

This clonotype has a handful of counts. The chain employs TRBV7-9 and TRBJ1-4; the match to TRBD1 covers 7 bases. With 5 bases clipped from V and 4 bases from J, the junction kept 4 bases outside the gene matches. This CDR3 comprises 14 residues. Germline CDR1 reads SEHNR; CDR2 reads FQNEAQ (reference sequence). DNA of the CDR3: TGTGCCAGCAGCCGAGGGACAGTTAATGAAAAACTGTTTTTT. This encodes CASSRGTVNEKLFF.

The sample holds many counts of this clonotype. This chain joins TRBV7-8 and TRBJ2-1; possibly TRBD2 for D (5 bases). The CDR3 loop spans 14 amino acids. Trimming left V 5 bases short and J 4 bases short, with 12 bases between. The germline V gene has CDR1 SGHVS and CDR2 FQNEAQ. CDR3 coding DNA: TGTGCCAGCAGCCCATCAGAGGGTTACAATGAGCAGTTCTTC. It codes for CASSPSEGYNEQFF.

This clonotype was detected ten times or more. The rearrangement joins TRBV27 to TRBJ2-7, with D perhaps TRBD1 or TRBD2 (5 bases each). V was pared by 1 base and J by 0 bases, with 13 bases between. This CDR3 spans 16 amino acids. Germline assignment: CDR1 MNHEY and CDR2 SMNVEV (reference sequence). The CDR3 protein is CASSLWDGTTSYEQYF. The CDR3 DNA reads TGTGCCAGCAGTTTATGGGACGGGACCACCTCCTACGAGCAGTACTTC.

This clonotype was detected many times. CDR3 in DNA: TGTGCCAGCAGCTTTTTGCAGGGGACTGAAGCTTTCTTT. This sequence encodes CASSFLQGTEAFF. This rearrangement joins TRBV5-6 to TRBJ1-1; a possible D gene is TRBD1 (6 bases). This CDR3 is built from 13 residues. Trimming removed 2 bases from V and 5 bases from J, with 10 bases in between. Germline assignment: CDR1 SGHDT and CDR2 YYEEEE.

This clonotype came up many times. The chain joins TRBV20-1 to TRBJ2-5, with a tentative D call TRBD2 (5 bases). CDR1 and CDR2 from the germline V gene are DFQATT and SNEGSKA (reference sequence). CDR3 size: 14 residues. The CDR3 spells CSIPRTAGRETQYF. For the CDR3, the DNA is TGCAGCATCCCGCGGACTGCCGGGCGAGAGACCCAGTACTTC.

CDR3 nucleotides: TGTGCCAGCTCACCACGAATCGGGAGTGGTTTCACAGATACGCAGTATTTT. Protein product: CASSPRIGSGFTDTQYF. The rearrangement uses TRBV18 and TRBJ2-3, with a possible D match to TRBD2 (6 bases). There are 17 residues in the CDR3. V gave up 1 base and J gave up 2 bases, with 16 bases separating them. The germline V gene has CDR1 KGHSH and CDR2 LQKENI.

The V and J genes are TRBV25-1 and TRBJ2-7, with no clear D. The germline CDR1 and CDR2 sequences are MGHDK and SYGVNS. Trimming cost V 1 base and J 3 bases, with 13 bases left between them. CDR3 length equals 15 residues. CDR3 in amino acids: CASSELVQNRYEQYF. In DNA, the CDR3 is TGTGCCAGCAGTGAATTAGTACAGAACCGCTACGAGCAGTACTTC.

This clonotype was detected ten times or more. The rearrangement links TRBV10-3 to TRBJ1-1, with 12 bases fitting TRBD1. V shed 9 bases, J shed 2 bases, and the junction held 4 bases outside the gene matches. Germline CDR1 ENHRY, CDR2 SYGVKD. The length of the CDR3 is 14 residues. The CDR3 loop is CAIMGQGANTEAFF. The DNA for the CDR3 is TGTGCCATAATGGGACAGGGGGCTAACACTGAAGCTTTCTTT.

The chain links TRBV18 to TRBJ2-1; the D gene could be TRBD1 or TRBD2 (5 bases each). Germline CDR1 and CDR2: KGHSH and LQKENI. V lost 3 bases and J 8 bases, leaving 11 bases between the germline ends. The CDR3 is 13 amino acids. CDR3 sequence reads: CASSPGRDHEQFF. DNA of the CDR3: TGTGCCAGCTCACCTGGCAGGGACCATGAGCAGTTCTTC.

V and J are TRBV29-1 and TRBJ1-1; 12 bases map to TRBD1. The CDR3 totals 13 residues. The junction had 5 bases not matched to a gene; V was cut back by 4 bases and J by 8 bases. CDR1 and CDR2 from the germline V gene are SQVTM and ANQGSEA. In DNA, the CDR3 is TGCAGCGTTGTTGTGGGACAGGGGGCGGAAGCTTTCTTT. It yields the protein CSVVVGQGAEAFF. The full variable domain, rest sourced from reference TRBV29-1 and TRBJ1-1, is SAVISQKPSRDICQRGTSLTIQCQVDSQVTMMFWYRQQPGQSLTLIATANQGSEATYESGFVIDKFPISRPNLTFSTLTVSNMSPEDSSIYLCSVVVGQGAEAFFGQGTRLTVV.